These 32 T cell receptor beta chains share one sample of origin, sequenced in a study of Graves' ophthalmopathy and Graves' hyperthyroidism. RNA transcripts served as template for amplifying TCR beta CDR3 sequences. A first-round RT-PCR used HTBI primers, followed by a second-round multiplex PCR. TCRdb itself ran the multiplex PCR reads through MiXCR, one entry per CDR3 protein. The sample includes approximately 410,000 distinct CDR3 sequences, approximately 15% of them seen just once. Sequenced: peripheral blood. The source is a woman between 18 and 29 years old with stable Graves' hyperthyroidism.

This clonotype was seen a handful of times. The V and J genes are TRBV4-1 and TRBJ1-1; D perhaps matches TRBD1 (5 bases). The CDR3 extends over 17 amino acids. Looked up from germline, CDR1 is MGHRA and CDR2 is YSYEKL. V lost 5 bases and J 5 bases, leaving 24 bases between the germline ends. CDR3 DNA: TGCGCCAGCAGCACTCAGCCCCTCGACAGAGACAGAACTGAAGCTTTCTTT. As protein: CASSTQPLDRDRTEAFF.

This clonotype was seen ten or more times. This chain uses TRBV6-2 or TRBV6-3 with TRBJ1-2; 11 positions agree with TRBD1. CDR3 length: 15 amino acids. After removal of 10 bases from V and 4 bases from J, the junction contained 11 bases not matched to a gene. CDR1 and CDR2 from the germline V gene are MNHEY and SVGEGT. CDR3 protein: CATQDRGLQGYGYTF. CDR3 bases: TGTGCCACCCAGGACAGGGGGCTACAGGGCTATGGCTACACCTTC.

This clonotype has at least ten counts. J is TRBJ1-2 and V is TRBV11-3, with a tentative D call TRBD1 (5 bases). Germline-derived CDR1 and CDR2 are SGHNT and YENEEA. V was cut by 4 bases and J by 8 bases, with 11 bases left in between. The CDR3 covers 12 residues. The CDR3 here is CASSSRQWGYTF. The CDR3 DNA follows: TGTGCCAGCAGCTCTCGACAGTGGGGCTACACCTTC.

The table lists this clonotype with many counts. The V and J genes are TRBV2 and TRBJ1-2, with D perhaps matching TRBD1 (5 bases). V was pared by 2 bases and J by 4 bases, with 11 bases between. The CDR3 contains 14 residues. Per the germline V gene, CDR1 is SNHLY and CDR2 is FYNNEI. The CDR3 reads CASSETYGGYGYTF. CDR3 bases: TGTGCCAGCAGTGAAACGTATGGGGGCTATGGCTACACCTTC.

The table lists this clonotype with a few counts. The chain has TRBV19 and TRBJ1-1; 10 bases match TRBD1. Germline V lookup: CDR1 LNHDA, CDR2 SQIVND (reference sequence). CDR3 length: 16 amino acids. After removal of 6 bases from V and 2 bases from J, the junction contained 9 bases not matched to a gene. The CDR3 sequence is CASRKTGGEGNTEAFF. CDR3 coding DNA: TGTGCCAGTAGAAAGACAGGGGGCGAAGGTAACACTGAAGCTTTCTTT.

This clonotype was seen a single time. This clone may be a read error of a much larger clone one base away. The V and J genes are TRBV28 and TRBJ1-6; 10 bases fit TRBD1. Germline V lookup: CDR1 MDHEN, CDR2 SYDVKM. CDR3 size: 15 residues. The CDR3 nucleotides are TGTGCCAGCAGTCTCAGGACAGGGGGAGTTTCATCCCTCCACTTT. Translating it yields CASSLRTGGVSSLHF.

The V and J genes are TRBV19 and TRBJ1-1; the D gene is possibly TRBD1 (5 bases). The length of the CDR3 is 14 residues. Trimming shortened V by 6 bases and J by 6 bases, and 17 bases separated the two germline ends. Germline CDR1 is LNHDA and CDR2 is SQIVND (reference sequence). The CDR3 region has the DNA TGTGCCAGTAGAAACACAGGTAACAAGGCTGAAGCTTTCTTT. Protein product: CASRNTGNKAEAFF.

This clonotype was recorded many times. The rearrangement links TRBV11-2 to TRBJ1-1, with a weak D call TRBD1 (6 bases). V lost 5 bases, J lost 8 bases, and 15 bases lay in between. This CDR3 spans 13 amino acids. The V gene's germline CDR1 is SGHAT and CDR2 FQNNGV. CDR3: CASSPLLRGEAFF. In nucleotides, the CDR3 is TGTGCCAGCAGCCCCCTACTCAGGGGAGAAGCTTTCTTT.

This clonotype came up many times. The gene calls are TRBV12-3 or TRBV12-4 and TRBJ1-5; 9 bases agree with TRBD1. V shed 6 bases, J shed 5 bases, and the junction held 8 bases outside the gene matches. The CDR3 extends over 15 amino acids. Here the CDR3 DNA reads TGTGCCAGCAGCATACTAGACAGGGGGTATCAGCCCCAGCATTTT. Its translation is CASSILDRGYQPQHF.

Ten or more counts support this clonotype. The rearrangement links TRBV10-3 to TRBJ2-2; D is unresolved. Germline V gene lookup returns CDR1 ENHRY and CDR2 SYGVKD. The V gene lost 3 bases and the J gene lost 0 bases, with 5 bases spanning the gap. This CDR3 spans 14 amino acids. The CDR3 sequence: CAISDSTNTGELFF. The CDR3 nucleotides read TGTGCCATCAGTGACAGTACGAACACCGGGGAGCTGTTTTTT.

V gene TRBV29-1 combines with J gene TRBJ1-1; no reliable D call. CDR1 and CDR2 from the germline V gene are SQVTM and ANQGSEA. The V end was cut by 2 bases, the J end by 1 base, with 14 bases between. The CDR3 runs to 15 residues. The CDR3, as DNA: TGCAGCGTTGAATCCCCACTCGCAAGGAACACTGAAGCTTTCTTT. Translated: CSVESPLARNTEAFF.

This clonotype occurred many times. The chain joins TRBV7-8 to TRBJ1-2; D might be TRBD1 (6 bases). The V gene lost 5 bases and the J gene lost 4 bases, with 17 bases spanning the gap. The germline gives CDR1 SGHVS, CDR2 FQNEAQ. This CDR3 contains 15 residues. CDR3 coding DNA: TGTGCCAGCAGCACCCTCAGGGGCCCACGCTATGGCTACACCTTC. It translates to CASSTLRGPRYGYTF.

This clonotype appeared many times. This CDR3 is CSATGGINYGYTF. The CDR3 nucleotides read TGCAGTGCTACAGGGGGGATCAACTATGGCTACACCTTC. The gene calls are TRBV20-1 and TRBJ1-2; TRBD1 agrees at 7 bases. With V trimmed by 4 bases and J by 2 bases, 4 bases remained unmatched. The germline CDR1 and CDR2 sequences are DFQATT and SNEGSKA (reference sequence). This CDR3 comprises 13 residues.

This sequence joins TRBV5-1 and TRBJ1-2, with 7 nucleotides matching TRBD1. V gave up 4 bases and J gave up 4 bases; unmatched junction bases: 10. Germline V lookup: CDR1 SGHRS, CDR2 YFSETQ. CDR3 length equals 15 residues. The CDR3 reads CASSEQPDRAYGYTF. The CDR3, as DNA: TGCGCCAGCAGCGAACAACCCGACAGGGCCTATGGCTACACCTTC.

This clonotype was seen ten or more times. For the CDR3, the DNA is TGTGCCAGCAGCTTAAGATCGGGCGGGGAGTCCCAAAATTACGAGCAGTACTTC. Residues: CASSLRSGGESQNYEQYF. This chain connects TRBV11-1 to TRBJ2-7; a weak D match, TRBD2 (6 bases). CDR3 length equals 18 residues. In germline, CDR1 is SGHAT, CDR2 FQDESV (reference sequence). With 2 bases removed from V and 4 bases from J, the gap between germline ends came to 24 bases.

This clonotype showed up just once. This sequence joins TRBV28 and TRBJ1-6; TRBD1 might be the D (6 bases). The ends were cut back, 2 bases at V and 3 bases at J, with 8 bases in the middle. Germline V gene data show CDR1 as MDHEN and CDR2 as SYDVKM. CDR3 length: 15 residues. This chain's CDR3 is CASSLRDIYNSPLHF. CDR3 sequence (DNA): TGTGCCAGCAGTTTAAGGGACATCTATAATTCACCCCTCCACTTT.

In this sample, this clonotype turned up many times. The V and J genes are TRBV12-3 or TRBV12-4 and TRBJ1-1; D not certain. Trimming left V 2 bases short and J 3 bases short, with 13 bases between. The CDR3 covers 15 residues. The CDR3 sequence is CASSLTGQTDTEAFF. The CDR3 bases are TGTGCCAGCAGTTTAACTGGTCAGACCGACACTGAAGCTTTCTTT.

Turning to this clonotype: This clone may be a read error of a much larger clone one base away. J is TRBJ1-6 and V is TRBV6-1; 9 bases are shared with TRBD1. Germline CDR1 MNHNS, CDR2 SASEGT. CDR3 size: 15 residues. V trimming: 6 bases; J trimming: 8 bases; junction bases outside the gene matches: 8. The CDR3: CASRPPGQGYSPLHF. CDR3 DNA sequence: TGTGCCAGCAGACCCCCGGGACAGGGATATTCACCCCTCCACTTT.

This clonotype was found a few times. V and J are TRBV6-1 and TRBJ2-5; D might be TRBD1 (6 bases). CDR1 MNHNS and CDR2 SASEGT come from the germline V gene. The CDR3 runs 14 residues. V was shortened by 4 bases and J by 0 bases, with 9 bases between the two germline ends. CDR3 protein: CASSGRDNQETQYF. The CDR3 nucleotides are TGTGCCAGCAGTGGACGGGACAACCAAGAGACCCAGTACTTC.

The gene calls are TRBV24-1 and TRBJ1-1, with TRBD1 matching over 8 bases. V gave up 10 bases and J gave up 3 bases; unmatched junction bases: 6. The CDR3 runs 13 residues. CDR1 is KGHDR, CDR2 SFDVKD, per germline. The CDR3 DNA is TGTGCCACTTCAGGGGGCTGGGACACTGAAGCTTTCTTT. Its translation: CATSGGWDTEAFF.

This clonotype was recorded at least ten times. This chain links TRBV14 with TRBJ1-1, with a tentative D call TRBD1 (5 bases). With 0 bases removed from V and 4 bases from J, the gap between germline ends came to 9 bases. Germline V gives CDR1 SGHDN, CDR2 FVKESK. The CDR3 totals 14 residues. The DNA for the CDR3 is TGTGCCAGCAGCCAAGACGGGGGTACCACTGAAGCTTTCTTT. Encoded protein: CASSQDGGTTEAFF.

The table lists this clonotype with many counts. The chain employs TRBV7-2 and TRBJ1-2; D is uncertain. CDR1 is SGHTA and CDR2 is FQGNSA in the germline V gene. V lost 3 bases and J 6 bases, leaving 11 bases between the germline ends. The CDR3 has 13 residues. The CDR3 nucleotides read TGTGCCAGCAGCTTTAGCAGCGGGAATGGCTACACCTTC. Amino acid sequence: CASSFSSGNGYTF. The full variable domain, in which reference TRBV7-2 and TRBJ1-2 provide the parts outside the CDR3, is GAGVSQSPSNKVTEKGKDVELRCDPISGHTALYWYRQSLGQGLEFLIYFQGNSAPDKSGLPSDRFSAERTGGSVSTLTIQRTQQEDSAVYLCASSFSSGNGYTFGSGTRLTVV.

This clonotype was observed many times. The chain recombines TRBV6-5 with TRBJ1-1; a possible D gene is TRBD1 (6 bases). The CDR3 is made up of 11 amino acids. The germline V gene encodes CDR1 MNHEY and CDR2 SVGAGI. V dropped 4 bases and J dropped 10 bases, with 10 bases sitting between them. In nucleotides, the CDR3 is TGTGCCAGCAGTTCGACCAGGGGAGCTTTCTTT. Protein product: CASSSTRGAFF.

At least ten counts were recorded for this clonotype. Written as DNA, the CDR3 is TGTGCCAGCAGCCCCCAGGGACAGCCCTACGAGCAGTACTTC. Its translation is CASSPQGQPYEQYF. The rearrangement joins TRBV7-8 to TRBJ2-7; TRBD1 aligns across 7 bases. V gave up 5 bases and J gave up 2 bases; unmatched junction bases: 6. The CDR3 extends over 14 amino acids. The V gene's germline CDR1 is SGHVS and CDR2 FQNEAQ.

Ten or more counts support this clonotype. The chain is built from TRBV3-1 and TRBJ1-2; TRBD1 aligns across 9 bases. This CDR3 comprises 15 residues. Germline V gene data show CDR1 as LGHDT and CDR2 as YNNKEL (reference sequence). Germline trimming cut 5 bases from V and 0 bases from J; bases unmatched to any gene: 4. The CDR3 protein is CASSDYRGPNYGYTF. CDR3 in DNA: TGTGCCAGCAGCGATTACAGGGGGCCTAACTATGGCTACACCTTC.

This clonotype was counted many times. V and J are TRBV9 and TRBJ1-1; D not resolved. The length of the CDR3 is 14 residues. V was trimmed by 0 bases and J by 1 base, leaving 7 bases between them. From germline, CDR1 is SGDLS and CDR2 YYNGEE. CDR3: CASSVVGANTEAFF. The DNA for the CDR3 is TGTGCCAGCAGCGTAGTGGGAGCGAACACTGAAGCTTTCTTT.

This clonotype was seen many times. The rearrangement joins TRBV29-1 to TRBJ1-1; the D gene is possibly TRBD1 (5 bases). Germline V gives CDR1 SQVTM, CDR2 ANQGSEA. This CDR3 spans 14 amino acids. The ends were cut back, 0 bases at V and 4 bases at J, with 12 bases in the middle. The CDR3 spells CSVEDNRGSTEAFF. The CDR3 DNA follows: TGCAGCGTTGAAGATAATCGGGGGAGCACTGAAGCTTTCTTT.

This clonotype was counted once. The junction does not match germline at one end; this may be a read error. The chain carries TRBV10-1 and TRBJ2-2; D tentatively reads TRBD1 or TRBD2 (5 bases each). The CDR3 is made up of 14 amino acids. In germline, CDR1 is WNHNN, CDR2 SYGVQD (reference sequence). This chain's CDR3 is CASSRTLDTGDLFF. The CDR3 nucleotides are TGCGCCAGCAGCCGGACTCTGGACACCGGGGATCTGTTTTTT.

V and J are TRBV19 and TRBJ1-1; D ambiguous. This CDR3 contains 13 residues. Germline CDR1 is LNHDA and CDR2 is SQIVND (reference sequence). The V gene lost 5 bases and the J gene lost 2 bases, with 9 bases spanning the gap. In DNA form, the CDR3 reads TGTGCCAGTAGTCCGTATGGAAACACTGAAGCTTTCTTT. Its protein is CASSPYGNTEAFF.

This clonotype was counted ten times or more. The chain joins TRBV18 to TRBJ2-7, with D maybe TRBD2 (6 bases). Trimming cost V 4 bases and J 5 bases, with 12 bases left between them. The CDR3 length is 13 residues. Germline V gene sequence: CDR1 KGHSH, CDR2 LQKENI. The CDR3 DNA follows: TGTGCCAGCTCACTGGACTACCTTAACGAGCAGTACTTC. It is translated as CASSLDYLNEQYF.

Many counts were recorded for this clonotype. J is TRBJ1-1 and V is TRBV29-1; D ambiguous. The germline V gene has CDR1 SQVTM and CDR2 ANQGSEA. The length of the CDR3 is 13 residues. Trimming took 6 bases from V and 1 from J, leaving 12 bases between them. The CDR3 region has the DNA TGCAGCGTGAGTAGCCCTTGGAACACTGAAGCTTTCTTT. Translated: CSVSSPWNTEAFF.

In this sample, this clonotype turned up many times. The rearrangement uses TRBV7-2 and TRBJ2-7; 7 nucleotides line up with TRBD2. The CDR3 has 13 residues. Unmatched junction bases numbered 4, after V lost 6 bases and J lost 2 bases. Per the germline V gene, CDR1 is SGHTA and CDR2 is FQGNSA. In DNA, the CDR3 is TGTGCCAGCAGACCTACTAGCGCCTACGAGCAGTACTTC. Translated: CASRPTSAYEQYF.